This entry lists 24 T cell receptor beta chains sequenced from one sample in a study of glioma-infiltrating T cells. TCR alpha and beta CDR3 regions were amplified from RNA using iRepertoire nested multiplex PCR. In TCRdb, the multiplex PCR reads were re-called with MiXCR into one record per CDR3 protein. The sample lists some 93,000 distinct CDR3 sequences; 35% to 45% were seen once. Sequences were obtained from glioma tissue, nonneoplastic brain tissue, or PBMCs (not recorded which). All receptors derive from a human donor with low-grade glioma or glioblastoma, undergoing nonglioma brain surgery, or in good health (not recorded which).

As concerns this clonotype: The germline gene is not matched at one end of the junction; a read error may be the cause. This chain links TRBV20-1 with TRBJ1-5, with a tentative D call TRBD1 (5 bases). The germline gives CDR1 DFQATT, CDR2 SNEGSKA (reference sequence). The CDR3 runs to 12 residues. The CDR3 DNA sequence: TGCAGCGCTAGTAGGGGAGATCAGCCCCAGCGTTTT. Its translation is CSASRGDQPQRF.

The chain joins TRBV2 to TRBJ2-7; D not certain. Germline CDR1 reads SNHLY; CDR2 reads FYNNEI. Trimming removed 5 bases from V and 3 bases from J, with 8 bases in between. The CDR3 contains 12 residues. The CDR3 loop is CASSLQNYEQYF. DNA for the CDR3: TGTGCCAGCAGTCTACAGAACTACGAGCAGTACTTC.

This clonotype was detected many times. V usage is TRBV7-8 and J usage is TRBJ2-5; no reliable D call. There are 14 residues in the CDR3. Germline V gene sequence: CDR1 SGHVS, CDR2 FQNEAQ. The V end lost 3 bases, the J end lost 0 bases, and 8 bases lay between the germline ends. The CDR3 sequence is CASSLGGYQETQYF. In DNA, the CDR3 is TGTGCCAGCAGCTTGGGCGGCTACCAAGAGACCCAGTACTTC.

Note on this clonotype: The junction does not match germline at one end; this may be a read error. V is TRBV2 and J is TRBJ1-6; TRBD1 might be the D (6 bases). Looked up from germline, CDR1 is SNHLY and CDR2 is FYNNEI. The CDR3 runs 14 residues. CDR3 in amino acids: CDSSIGQYNSPLHF. CDR3 coding DNA: TGTGACAGCAGCATAGGACAGTATAATTCACCCCTCCACTTT.

This clonotype has a count of ten or more. The chain employs TRBV12-3 or TRBV12-4 and TRBJ1-5, with D unclear. The V end was cut by 6 bases, the J end by 1 base, with 13 bases between. The CDR3 is 15 residues long. The CDR3 sequence: CASRSIGGSNQPQHF. CDR3 DNA: TGTGCCAGCAGATCCATAGGAGGGAGCAATCAGCCCCAGCATTTT.

At least ten counts were recorded for this clonotype. The chain couples TRBV2 to TRBJ2-1; TRBD2 might be the D (6 bases). This CDR3 spans 15 amino acids. Trimming took off 3 bases at V and 2 bases at J, with 11 bases between the two ends. Germline V gene data show CDR1 as SNHLY and CDR2 as FYNNEI. CDR3 sequence (DNA): TGTGCCAGCAGTGAGGCGGGAAACCCCTACAATGAGCAGTTCTTC. It is translated as CASSEAGNPYNEQFF.

This clonotype has a count of ten or more. V gene TRBV27 combines with J gene TRBJ1-2; 11 bases are shared with TRBD1. Losses at the gene ends were 6 bases for V and 6 bases for J; bases not matched to a gene: 12. The CDR3 is made up of 16 amino acids. Germline V gene lookup returns CDR1 MNHEY and CDR2 SMNVEV (reference sequence). CDR3 amino acids: CASRDLGQGALDGYTF. Written as DNA, the CDR3 is TGTGCCAGCAGAGACTTAGGACAGGGGGCATTGGATGGCTACACCTTC.

This clonotype occurred once. The chain employs TRBV6-2 or TRBV6-3 and TRBJ2-5, with D uncertain. The ends were cut back, 6 bases at V and 12 bases at J, with 20 bases in the middle. The CDR3 sequence is 13 residues long. Germline CDR1 and CDR2: MNHEY and SVGEGT. The CDR3 sequence is CASRRTGNGTKYF. The DNA for the CDR3 is TGTGCCAGCAGGAGGACGGGTAATGGAACCAAGTACTTC.

Many counts were recorded for this clonotype. J is TRBJ1-3 and V is TRBV12-3 or TRBV12-4; TRBD1 might be the D (5 bases). V was pared by 4 bases and J by 3 bases, with 7 bases between. This CDR3 is built from 13 residues. The chain's CDR3 is CASSWGSGNTIYF. In nucleotides, the CDR3 is TGTGCCAGCAGTTGGGGGAGTGGAAACACCATATATTTT.

Comments on this clonotype: The conserved final phenylalanine or tryptophan is absent from the CDR3, which likely points to a read error. No DNA is shown, since the ends of the CDR3 on it are uncertain; the CDR3 is the one TCRdb lists. V usage is TRBV20-1 and J usage is TRBJ1-1; TRBD1 is the table's D call, not checked against the DNA. Germline CDR1 reads DFQATT; CDR2 reads SNEGSKA (reference sequence). The CDR3 contains 11 residues when both ends are counted. The CDR3 spells CSTGGTTEAVL.

The chain couples TRBV18 to TRBJ1-1, with 8 bases fitting TRBD1. Germline V gene data show CDR1 as KGHSH and CDR2 as LQKENI. The CDR3 contains 13 residues. V lost 6 bases and J lost 14; bases outside the gene matches: 14. The CDR3 loop is CASSPGQVYEQFF. As DNA, the CDR3 is TGTGCCAGCTCTCCGGGACAGGTCTACGAGCAGTTCTTT.

The rearrangement links TRBV18 to TRBJ1-1, with D perhaps matching TRBD1 (5 bases). This CDR3 has 15 residues. CDR1 is KGHSH and CDR2 is LQKENI in the germline V gene. V shed 6 bases and J shed 1 base, with 15 bases lying between them. The CDR3 DNA reads as TGTGCCAGCTCCCTCGGGGCAGGGCAGAACACTGAAGCTTTCTTT. Protein sequence: CASSLGAGQNTEAFF.

This clonotype was picked up many times. The V call is TRBV9, the J call TRBJ2-1; perhaps TRBD2 as D (5 bases). Trimming removed 3 bases from V and 4 bases from J, with 11 bases in between. CDR1 and CDR2 from the germline V gene are SGDLS and YYNGEE. The CDR3 totals 14 residues. The CDR3 DNA sequence: TGTGCCAGCAGCGCGAGCGGCCCATACAATGAGCAGTTCTTC. It yields the protein CASSASGPYNEQFF.

Points on this clonotype: One end of the junction varies from germline; a read error may be responsible. The chain employs TRBV3-1 and TRBJ1-1, with a possible D match to TRBD1 (6 bases). Germline CDR1 reads LGHDT; CDR2 reads YNNKEL (reference sequence). This CDR3 region has 13 residues. This CDR3 reads CAISRQGSAEAFF. CDR3 nucleotide sequence: TGTGCCATCAGTCGCCAGGGGTCGGCTGAAGCATTCTTT. Combining the CDR3 with reference TRBV3-1 and TRBJ1-1 gives the whole variable domain DTAVSQTPKYLVTQMGNDKSIKCEQNLGHDTMYWYKQDSKKFLKIMFSYNNKELIINETVPNRFSPKSPDKAHLNLHINSLELGDSAVYFCAISRQGSAEAFFGQGTRLTVV.

On this clonotype itself: The germline gene is not matched at one end of the junction; a read error may be the cause. V usage is TRBV2 and J usage is TRBJ1-5; D may be TRBD1 (5 bases). The germline V gene encodes CDR1 SNHLY and CDR2 FYNNEI. The CDR3 totals 14 residues. The CDR3 here is CASSDRDGNKPQHF. DNA of the CDR3: TGTGCCAGCAGTGACAGGGATGGCAATAAGCCCCAGCATTTT.

This clonotype was found many times. The chain combines TRBV29-1 with TRBJ1-2; TRBD1 aligns across 7 bases. After removal of 8 bases from V and 6 bases from J, the junction contained 6 bases not matched to a gene. The CDR3 totals 11 residues. Germline V gives CDR1 SQVTM, CDR2 ANQGSEA. CDR3 protein: CSSRQGDGYTF. CDR3 nucleotides: TGCAGCTCAAGACAGGGCGATGGCTACACCTTC.

About this clonotype itself: It is likely a read error, because the conserved phenylalanine at the end of the CDR3 is missing. Because the CDR3's place on the DNA is in doubt, the DNA is left out and the CDR3 is given as listed by TCRdb. The V call is TRBV27, the J call TRBJ2-6. Germline V gene sequence: CDR1 MNHEY, CDR2 SMNVEV (reference sequence). The CDR3 spans 16 amino acids, including both terminal residues. CDR3 amino acids: CASRQSRSSGANVLAL.

This clonotype was detected only once. Being one base from a much bigger clone, this may be a read error. The V call is TRBV5-6, the J call TRBJ1-2; D unclear. In germline, CDR1 is SGHDT, CDR2 YYEEEE. CDR3 length: 14 residues. In DNA form, the CDR3 reads TGTGCCAGCAGCTTGGGGTCACTAAACTATGTCTACACCTTC. This translates into CASSLGSLNYVYTF.

Concerning this clonotype: A much larger clone lies one base from this, so it may be a read error. The rearrangement joins TRBV19 to TRBJ2-4; D remains unclear. The CDR3 is 16 residues long. CDR1 and CDR2 from the germline V gene are LNHDA and SQIVND (reference sequence). The chain's CDR3 is CASSLPSIGAKHIQYF. Written as DNA, the CDR3 is TGTGCCAGTAGTCTCCCTTCGATCGGAGCCAAACACATTCAGTACTTC.

This clonotype has ten or more counts. V and J are TRBV14 and TRBJ2-1; possible D gene TRBD2, 6 bases. This CDR3 has 13 residues. The germline V gene encodes CDR1 SGHDN and CDR2 FVKESK. The V end was cut by 3 bases, the J end by 7 bases, with 10 bases between. CDR3 sequence reads: CASSQIAVNEQFF. The CDR3 coding sequence is TGTGCCAGCAGCCAGATAGCGGTTAATGAGCAGTTCTTC.

This sequence joins TRBV20-1 and TRBJ2-7; D possibly corresponds to TRBD2 (5 bases). The CDR3 is made up of 15 amino acids. Germline V gene lookup returns CDR1 DFQATT and CDR2 SNEGSKA (reference sequence). Trimming pared 4 bases from V and 3 bases from J, leaving 19 bases between. The CDR3 DNA sequence: TGCAGTGCTACAATCGGGCCTCAAACTAGCTACGAGCAGTACTTC. Its translation is CSATIGPQTSYEQYF.

About this clonotype: Given the absence of the conserved phenylalanine or tryptophan at the CDR3 end, a read error is likely. The chain carries TRBV10-3 and TRBJ2-7; 7 bases line up with TRBD2. Trimming at V came to 4 bases and at J to 5 bases, leaving 2 bases not matched to a gene. Germline V lookup: CDR1 ENHRY, CDR2 SYGVKD. This CDR3 has 12 residues. CDR3 sequence (DNA): TGTGCCATCAGTGGGGGGGGAAACGAGCAGTACTCC. Translation: CAISGGGNEQYS.

The chain links TRBV11-2 to TRBJ2-1; the match to TRBD2 covers 13 bases. CDR3 length equals 15 residues. V lost 5 bases and J lost 6; bases outside the gene matches: 4. Germline assignment: CDR1 SGHAT and CDR2 FQNNGV. The CDR3 loop is CASSLLAGGLNEQFF. As DNA, the CDR3 is TGTGCCAGCAGCCTACTAGCGGGGGGGCTCAATGAGCAGTTCTTC.

Points on this clonotype: Mismatch with germline at one junction end may stem from a read error. The chain couples TRBV18 to TRBJ2-7; the match to TRBD2 covers 7 bases. The CDR3 is 15 amino acids. Germline V gene lookup returns CDR1 KGHSH and CDR2 LQKENI. The DNA for the CDR3 is TGTGCCAGCTCACCGGGAAGCGGGAAGGGTTACGCGCAGTACTTC. It specifies CASSPGSGKGYAQYF.